The following is a T cell receptor (beta chain) sequence with its context. Its antigen remains unknown. The sample is drawn from a study of OX40 agonist ivuxolimab in advanced cancers. Study-wide findings and caveats: What antigens the expanded peripheral T cells recognized was never established.

Some clones are missing from TCRdb's copy, which holds only in-frame ones; the method was immunoSEQ multiplex PCR. The repertoire consists of some 87,000 clones, with about 90% occurring once and the leading ten covering around 1.5%. Per germline, CDR1 MNHEY and CDR2 SVGAGI. V dropped 0 bases and J dropped 12 bases, with 11 bases sitting between them. The CDR3 is 13 residues long. The origin of this receptor is an adult with an advanced solid tumor such as melanoma, head and neck, liver or kidney cancer. The sequenced sample was CD4+ or CD8+ T cells sorted from blood, obtained in a trial of the OX40 agonist ivuxolimab. V gene TRBV6-5 combines with J gene TRBJ2-2; possible D gene TRBD2, 5 bases. CDR3: CASSYSSGGKLFF. The CDR3, as DNA: TGTGCCAGCAGTTACTCTTCAGGAGGCAAGCTGTTTTTT.